This T cell receptor beta chain was profiled in a study of T cell responses to AZD1222 COVID-19 vaccine. Germline V CDR1 and CDR2: MDHEN, SYDVKM. Trimming cost V 8 bases and J 1 base; bases outside gene matches: 7. This CDR3 contains 14 residues. Study results and limitations: Spike-wide vaccine-associated CD4 TCRs dominated at 160-218 and 743-854. Two AZD1222 administrations were followed by greater Spike-specific TCR breadth and depth. White British donors predominated, females outnumbered males, and clonal diversity was possibly underestimated.

Assay: immunoSEQ multiplex PCR; the TCRdb copy retains only in-frame clones and omits some. The data contain under 150,000 clones, over 85% of them singletons. As for this clone: As yet, its antigen is unknown.

This sample comprised peripheral blood, obtained on day 0 of AZD1222 vaccination. This clonotype was sampled from an adult in good health. The chain employs TRBV28 and TRBJ2-7, with TRBD1 matching 8 bases. The CDR3 coding sequence is TGTGCCAGCGGCCTCAGACAGGGGTCCTACGAGCAGTACTTC. It yields the protein CASGLRQGSYEQYF.